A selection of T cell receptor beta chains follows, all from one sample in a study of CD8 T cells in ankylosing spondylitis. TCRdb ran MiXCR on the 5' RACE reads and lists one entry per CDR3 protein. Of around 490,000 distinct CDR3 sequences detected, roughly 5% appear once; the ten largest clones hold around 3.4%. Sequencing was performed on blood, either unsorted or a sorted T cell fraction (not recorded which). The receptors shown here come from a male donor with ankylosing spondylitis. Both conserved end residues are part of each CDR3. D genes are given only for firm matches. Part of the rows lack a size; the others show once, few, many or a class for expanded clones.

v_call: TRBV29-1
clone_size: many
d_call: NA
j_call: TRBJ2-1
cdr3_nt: TGCAGCGTTTGGGGAGACCACAATGAGCAGTTCTTC
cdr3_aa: CSVWGDHNEQFF

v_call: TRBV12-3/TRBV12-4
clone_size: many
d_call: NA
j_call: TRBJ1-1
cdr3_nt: TGTGCCAGCAGTTTGAGCAGGGCGAACACTGAAGCTTTCTTT
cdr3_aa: CASSLSRANTEAFF

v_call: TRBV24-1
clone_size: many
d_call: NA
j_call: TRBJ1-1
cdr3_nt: TGTGCCACCAGTGGCTTGGGGACTGAAGCTTTCTTT
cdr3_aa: CATSGLGTEAFF

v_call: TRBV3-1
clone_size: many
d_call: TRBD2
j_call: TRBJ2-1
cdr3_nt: TGTGCCAGCAGCCGTTGGAGACTAGCGGGGGGAAGCAATGAGCAGTTCTTC
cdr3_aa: CASSRWRLAGGSNEQFF

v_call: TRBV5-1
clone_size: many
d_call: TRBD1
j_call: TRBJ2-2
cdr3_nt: TGCGCCAGCAGCCCGGGACAGCCTAAGAACACCGGGGAGCTGTTTTTT
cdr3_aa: CASSPGQPKNTGELFF

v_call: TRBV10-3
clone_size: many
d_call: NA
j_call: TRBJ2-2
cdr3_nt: TGTGCCATCAGTGAGTCTAGCGGCAGGGGATTCGGGGAGCTGTTTTTT
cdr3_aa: CAISESSGRGFGELFF

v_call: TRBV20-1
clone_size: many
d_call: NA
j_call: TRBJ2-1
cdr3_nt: TGCAGTGCCCCTCTGCGACTAGGCCCCCCTCATGAGCAGTTCTTC
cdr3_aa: CSAPLRLGPPHEQFF

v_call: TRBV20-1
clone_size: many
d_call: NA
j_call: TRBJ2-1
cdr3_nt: TGCAGTGCGACCCCCCTCAATGAGCAGTTCTTC
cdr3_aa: CSATPLNEQFF

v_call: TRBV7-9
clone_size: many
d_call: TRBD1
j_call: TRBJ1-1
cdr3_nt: TGTGCCAGCAGCTATAGACAGGGTAACTTGAACACTGAAGCTTTCTTT
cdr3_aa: CASSYRQGNLNTEAFF

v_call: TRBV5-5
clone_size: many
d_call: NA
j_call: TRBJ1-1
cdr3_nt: TGTGCCAGCAGCTTGGTCATTCTTACGGCCCGGCCGGCTTTCTTT
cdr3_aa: CASSLVILTARPAFF

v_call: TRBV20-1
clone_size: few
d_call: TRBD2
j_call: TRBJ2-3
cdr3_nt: TGCAGTGCTAGATCGGCTAGCGGGGGGGCGGGAGATACGCAGTATTTT
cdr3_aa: CSARSASGGAGDTQYF

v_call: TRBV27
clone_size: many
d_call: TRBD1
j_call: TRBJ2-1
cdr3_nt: TGTGCCAGCAGTTGGGACAGGGGCAGGAATGAGCAGTTCTTC
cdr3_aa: CASSWDRGRNEQFF

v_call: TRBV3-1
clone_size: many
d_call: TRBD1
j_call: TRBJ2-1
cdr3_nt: TGTGCCAGCAGCCACACAGGGGGTCGGAATGAGCAGTTCTTC
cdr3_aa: CASSHTGGRNEQFF

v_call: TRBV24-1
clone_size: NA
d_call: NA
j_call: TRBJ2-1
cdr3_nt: TGTGCCACCAGTGATTTAAGAGGGAGCTCCTACAATGAGCAGTTCTTC
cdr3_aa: CATSDLRGSSYNEQFF

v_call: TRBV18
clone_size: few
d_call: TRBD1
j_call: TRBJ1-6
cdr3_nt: TGTGCCAGCTCACCTACAGGGGACTCACCCCTCCACTTT
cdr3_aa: CASSPTGDSPLHF

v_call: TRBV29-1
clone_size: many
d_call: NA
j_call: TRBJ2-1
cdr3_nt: TGCAGCGTCGGCGGCGAGCATGGTGAGCAGTTCTTC
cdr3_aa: CSVGGEHGEQFF

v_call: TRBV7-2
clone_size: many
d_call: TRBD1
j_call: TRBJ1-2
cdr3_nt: TGTGCCAGCAGCTTAGTGGCAGGGGGGAATTATGGCTACACCTTC
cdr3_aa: CASSLVAGGNYGYTF

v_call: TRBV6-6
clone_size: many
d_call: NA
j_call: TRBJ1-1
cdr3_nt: TGTGCCAGCAGTTACTTGGTTCCCACTGAAGCTTTCTTT
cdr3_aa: CASSYLVPTEAFF

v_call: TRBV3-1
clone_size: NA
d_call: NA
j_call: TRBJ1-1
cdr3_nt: TGTGCCAGCAGCCGCAGTCGGACTGAAGCTTTCTTT
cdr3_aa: CASSRSRTEAFF

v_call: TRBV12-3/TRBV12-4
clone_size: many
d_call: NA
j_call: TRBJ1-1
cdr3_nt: TGTGCCAGCAGTTTCATACCGGCGCTGAACACTGAAGCTTTCTTT
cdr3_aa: CASSFIPALNTEAFF

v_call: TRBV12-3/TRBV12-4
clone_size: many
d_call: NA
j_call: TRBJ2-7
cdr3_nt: TGTGCCAGCACCAGGGGGGTCTACGAGTGGCAGTACTTC
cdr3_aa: CASTRGVYEWQYF

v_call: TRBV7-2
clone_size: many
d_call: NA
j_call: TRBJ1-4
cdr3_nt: TGTGCCAGCAGCTTAGTTAAGGGCTGGGGGGAAAAACTGTTTTTT
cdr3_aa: CASSLVKGWGEKLFF

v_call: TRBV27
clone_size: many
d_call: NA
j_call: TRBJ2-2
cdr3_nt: TGTGCCACCTTCAAAATGCCGAACACCGGGGAGCTGTTTTTT
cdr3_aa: CATFKMPNTGELFF

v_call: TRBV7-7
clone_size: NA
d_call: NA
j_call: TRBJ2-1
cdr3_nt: TGTGCTAGCAGCCTTGGAGGGCTGGGCTACAATGAGCAGTTCTTC
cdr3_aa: CASSLGGLGYNEQFF

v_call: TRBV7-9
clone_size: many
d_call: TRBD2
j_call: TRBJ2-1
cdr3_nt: TGTGCCAGCAGCTCAGGACTAGCGCGGTTCTTC
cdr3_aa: CASSSGLARFF

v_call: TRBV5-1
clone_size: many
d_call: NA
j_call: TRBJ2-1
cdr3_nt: TGCGCCAGCAGCTTGGCTCGGGTCAATGAGCAGTTCTTC
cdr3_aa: CASSLARVNEQFF

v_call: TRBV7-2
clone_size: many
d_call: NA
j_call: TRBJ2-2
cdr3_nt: TGTGCCAGCAGCTTAGTTGTCACGGGCACCGGGGAGCTGTTTTTT
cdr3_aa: CASSLVVTGTGELFF

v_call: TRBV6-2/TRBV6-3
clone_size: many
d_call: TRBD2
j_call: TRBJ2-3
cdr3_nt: TGTGCCAGCAGTTTTCTAGGACTAGCGGTGGCAGATACGCAGTATTTT
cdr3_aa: CASSFLGLAVADTQYF

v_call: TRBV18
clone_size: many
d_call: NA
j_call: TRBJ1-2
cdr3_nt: TGTGCCAGCTCACCACCGAGCACTAACTATGGCTACACCTTC
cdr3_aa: CASSPPSTNYGYTF

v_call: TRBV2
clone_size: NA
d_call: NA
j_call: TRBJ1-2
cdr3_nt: TGTGCCAGCAGGGAAGGGCTCGCCAATGGCTACACCTTC
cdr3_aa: CASREGLANGYTF

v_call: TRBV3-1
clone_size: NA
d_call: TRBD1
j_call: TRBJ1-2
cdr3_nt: TGTGCCAGCAGCCCATACAGGGGGCTTGGCTACACCTTC
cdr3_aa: CASSPYRGLGYTF

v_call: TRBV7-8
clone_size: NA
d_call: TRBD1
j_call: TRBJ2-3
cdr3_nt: TGTGCCAGCAGTCGACAGGGGCCTAGCACAGATACGCAGTATTTT
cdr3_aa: CASSRQGPSTDTQYF

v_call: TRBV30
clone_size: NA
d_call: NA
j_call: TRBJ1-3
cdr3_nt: TGTGCCCAAGGGGAATCTGGAAACACCATATATTTT
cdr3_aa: CAQGESGNTIYF

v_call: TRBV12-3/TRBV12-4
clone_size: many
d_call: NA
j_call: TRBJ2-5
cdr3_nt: TGTGCCAGCAGTCCATTATCCAGCGGGCAAGAGACCCAGTACTTC
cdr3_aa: CASSPLSSGQETQYF

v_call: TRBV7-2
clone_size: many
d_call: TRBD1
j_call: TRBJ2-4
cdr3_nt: TGTGCCAGCAGCCCCGGACAGGTCCTAGCCAAAAACATTCAGTACTTC
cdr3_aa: CASSPGQVLAKNIQYF

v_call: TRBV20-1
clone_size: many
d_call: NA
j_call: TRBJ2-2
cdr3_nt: TGCAGTGCTAGAGATAAGGTCTCCCTGGCCGGGGAGCTGTTTTTT
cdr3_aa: CSARDKVSLAGELFF

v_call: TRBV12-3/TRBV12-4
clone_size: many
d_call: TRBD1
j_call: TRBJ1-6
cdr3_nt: TGTGCCAGCAGTTTATCCAGGGGGGATTCACCCCTCCACTTT
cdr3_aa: CASSLSRGDSPLHF

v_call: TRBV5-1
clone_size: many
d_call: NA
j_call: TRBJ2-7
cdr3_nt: TGCGCCAGCAGCTTGCCCGTCCCAGGAACCTACGAGCAGTACTTC
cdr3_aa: CASSLPVPGTYEQYF

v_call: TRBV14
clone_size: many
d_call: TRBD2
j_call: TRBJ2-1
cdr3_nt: TGTGCCAGCAGCCAATTCGCGGGAGGGTACAATGAGCAGTTCTTC
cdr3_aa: CASSQFAGGYNEQFF

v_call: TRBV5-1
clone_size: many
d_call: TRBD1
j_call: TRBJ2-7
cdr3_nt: TGCGCCAGCAGCCGGGACAGCTTGGGCGAGCAGTACTTC
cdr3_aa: CASSRDSLGEQYF

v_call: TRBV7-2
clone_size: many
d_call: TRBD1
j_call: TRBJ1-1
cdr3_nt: TGTGCCAGCAGCTATTACACGGACAGGGTCACTGAAGCTTTCTTT
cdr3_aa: CASSYYTDRVTEAFF

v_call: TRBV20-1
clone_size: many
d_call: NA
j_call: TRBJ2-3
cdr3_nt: TGCAGTGTGGTACCTTCCACAGATACGCAGTATTTT
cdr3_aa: CSVVPSTDTQYF

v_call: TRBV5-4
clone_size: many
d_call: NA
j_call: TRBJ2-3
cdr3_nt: TGTGCCAGCAGCTTGGACAGTTCTAGCACAGATACGCAGTATTTT
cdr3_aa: CASSLDSSSTDTQYF